The 26 T cell receptor beta chains presented below share a single source sample, sequenced in a study of T cell repertoires in cytomegalovirus infection. Antigens for these TCRs are unknown. Via MiXCR, TCRdb re-called the reads, giving one row per CDR3 protein. The sample lists about a million distinct CDR3 sequences; 25% to 40% were seen once. Source: cultured CD8+ T cells from PBMCs, taken from culture after CMV antigen stimulation. These TCRs come from a human donor in good health (CMV status not recorded). Some clones in this sample may be carry-over from other donors' samples.

In this sample, this clonotype turned up a few times. The J gene is TRBJ1-1, the V gene TRBV29-1; 7 bases agree with TRBD1. V gave up 4 bases and J gave up 4 bases; unmatched junction bases: 9. This CDR3 has 14 amino acids. Germline CDR1 reads SQVTM; CDR2 reads ANQGSEA. The CDR3 sequence: CSVGADRLGTEAFF. The CDR3 DNA reads TGCAGCGTTGGGGCGGACAGGTTGGGCACTGAAGCTTTCTTT.

This clonotype came up a few times. The chain carries TRBV20-1 and TRBJ2-7; 10 nucleotides agree with TRBD2. The trim removed 7 bases at V and 0 bases at J, leaving 6 bases unmatched. This CDR3 region has 14 residues. Germline values: CDR1 DFQATT, CDR2 SNEGSKA (reference sequence). The CDR3 DNA is TGCAGTGTATATAGCGGGGGGCCCTCCTACGAGCAGTACGTC. This encodes CSVYSGGPSYEQYV.

This clonotype occurred a few times. As DNA, the CDR3 is TGTGCCAGCAGCCGTGACAGGGGTCAGGGGAATGAGCAGTTCTTC. This gives the protein CASSRDRGQGNEQFF. V usage is TRBV28 and J usage is TRBJ2-1; 8 bases agree with TRBD1. V shed 6 bases, J shed 7 bases, and the junction held 11 bases outside the gene matches. This CDR3 contains 15 residues. Germline V gene lookup returns CDR1 MDHEN and CDR2 SYDVKM.

The chain combines TRBV5-1 with TRBJ1-2; D not certain. V was shortened by 1 base and J by 6 bases, with 22 bases between the two germline ends. This CDR3 has 17 amino acids. Germline lookup yields CDR1 SGHRS and CDR2 YFSETQ. The CDR3 reads CASSLKYWPGGEDGYTF. The CDR3 DNA follows: TGCGCCAGCAGCTTGAAGTACTGGCCGGGCGGGGAGGATGGCTACACCTTC.

This clonotype has just a few counts. This rearrangement joins TRBV7-9 to TRBJ1-1, with D uncertain. The CDR3 runs to 13 residues. Trimming took 5 bases from V and 6 from J, leaving 13 bases between them. Looked up from germline, CDR1 is SEHNR and CDR2 is FQNEAQ (reference sequence). The CDR3 sequence: CASSHEYNPEAFF. In nucleotides, the CDR3 is TGTGCCAGCAGCCATGAATATAATCCTGAAGCTTTCTTT.

This clonotype has more than one count but fewer than ten. The genes are TRBV6-6 and TRBJ1-5; D is undetermined. Per germline, CDR1 MNHNY and CDR2 SVGAGI (reference sequence). There are 14 residues in the CDR3. V lost 4 bases and J 7 bases, leaving 14 bases between the germline ends. CDR3 DNA: TGTGCCAGCAGTTTTTCGGTGGGCGGGCAGCCCCAGCATTTT. Its protein is CASSFSVGGQPQHF.

This clonotype was counted between two and nine times. The chain recombines TRBV19 with TRBJ2-2, with 7 positions matching TRBD1. The ends lost 6 bases at V and 0 bases at J; junction bases unmatched: 7. This CDR3 is built from 16 residues. The germline V gene encodes CDR1 LNHDA and CDR2 SQIVND (reference sequence). The CDR3 sequence is CASSKGQPPNTGELFF. CDR3 nucleotides: TGTGCCAGTAGCAAGGGACAGCCGCCGAACACCGGGGAGCTGTTTTTT. Full variable domain (missing parts from reference TRBV19 and TRBJ2-2): DGGITQSPKYLFRKEGQNVTLSCEQNLNHDAMYWYRQDPGQGLRLIYYSQIVNDFQKGDIAEGYSVSREKKESFPLTVTSAQKNPTAFYLCASSKGQPPNTGELFFGEGSRLTVL.

This clonotype was seen a handful of times. This sequence joins TRBV19 and TRBJ2-7; D possibly matches TRBD1 or TRBD2 (6 bases each). V was pared by 7 bases and J by 6 bases, with 10 bases between. Germline V CDR1 and CDR2: LNHDA, SQIVND (reference sequence). The length of the CDR3 is 11 residues. CDR3 bases: TGTGCCAGTACCCGGGGGCTCGAGCAGTACTTC. Protein product: CASTRGLEQYF. The variable domain in full, completed from reference TRBV19 and TRBJ2-7, reads DGGITQSPKYLFRKEGQNVTLSCEQNLNHDAMYWYRQDPGQGLRLIYYSQIVNDFQKGDIAEGYSVSREKKESFPLTVTSAQKNPTAFYLCASTRGLEQYFGPGTRLTVT.

The rearrangement uses TRBV7-9 and TRBJ1-6; TRBD1 agrees at 11 bases. V gave up 5 bases and J gave up 9 bases; unmatched junction bases: 6. From germline, CDR1 is SEHNR and CDR2 FQNEAQ (reference sequence). The CDR3 consists of 15 residues. CDR3 residues: CASSKTGTGGSPLHF. DNA for the CDR3: TGTGCCAGCAGCAAAACCGGGACAGGGGGTTCACCCCTCCACTTT.

In its sample, this clonotype was seen once. The gene calls are TRBV11-2 and TRBJ2-3, with 9 nucleotides matching TRBD1. With 3 bases clipped from V and 6 bases from J, the junction kept 4 bases outside the gene matches. The V gene's germline CDR1 is SGHAT and CDR2 FQNNGV. The CDR3 runs to 14 residues. CDR3 sequence (DNA): TGTGCCAGCAGCTTCGGACAGGGGTGGGATACGCAGTATTTT. Translation gives CASSFGQGWDTQYF.

This clonotype was recorded a few times. The rearrangement uses TRBV5-1 and TRBJ2-7; D might be TRBD1 or TRBD2, each matching 5 bases. The V end lost 4 bases, the J end lost 9 bases, and 17 bases lay between the germline ends. Germline CDR1 SGHRS, CDR2 YFSETQ. This CDR3 is 13 amino acids long. CDR3 sequence: CASSREDGQVQYF. The CDR3 region has the DNA TGCGCCAGCAGCCGGGAAGACGGACAAGTGCAGTACTTC.

The rearrangement uses TRBV10-2 and TRBJ1-1; D remains ambiguous. The germline gives CDR1 WSHSY, CDR2 SAAADI. The CDR3 covers 15 residues. The V end lost 4 bases, the J end lost 0 bases, and 12 bases lay between the germline ends. CDR3 loop: CASSVTAAMNTEAFF. The CDR3 DNA sequence: TGCGCCAGCAGTGTTACAGCCGCTATGAACACTGAAGCTTTCTTT.

This clonotype appeared a few times. This chain links TRBV9 with TRBJ2-7; tentative D call: TRBD2 (6 bases). The CDR3 covers 14 residues. The germline gives CDR1 SGDLS, CDR2 YYNGEE. V dropped 4 bases and J dropped 2 bases, with 13 bases sitting between them. CDR3 DNA sequence: TGTGCCAGCAGCCCCCACGGGGAGGCCTACGAGCAGTACTTC. Translation: CASSPHGEAYEQYF.

This clonotype was seen only a few times. The CDR3 loop reads CASSLAGTANYGYTF. The CDR3, as DNA: TGTGCCAGCAGTTTGGCCGGGACAGCTAACTATGGCTACACCTTC. The J gene is TRBJ1-2, the V gene TRBV27; TRBD1 matches 7 bases. Germline values: CDR1 MNHEY, CDR2 SMNVEV (reference sequence). CDR3 length equals 15 residues. Trimming at V came to 3 bases and at J to 0 bases, leaving 4 bases not matched to a gene.

The chain carries TRBV6-2 or TRBV6-3 and TRBJ2-7, with a tentative D call TRBD1 (6 bases). The CDR3 totals 15 residues. CDR1 MNHEY and CDR2 SVGEGT come from the germline V gene. Trimming shortened V by 7 bases and J by 0 bases, and 16 bases separated the two germline ends. As DNA, the CDR3 is TGTGCCAGCACCTCGGACAGTCACAGCTCCTACGAGCAGTACTTC. Protein sequence: CASTSDSHSSYEQYF.

This clonotype was seen only a few times. This chain uses TRBV5-6 with TRBJ2-1, with 11 bases aligning to TRBD2. Germline V CDR1 and CDR2: SGHDT, YYEEEE. The ends lost 7 bases at V and 12 bases at J; junction bases unmatched: 9. The CDR3 sequence is 13 residues long. The CDR3 DNA reads TGTGCCAGCCTATCTAGCGGGGGGCGGCGGCAGTTCTTC. It codes for CASLSSGGRRQFF.

The chain joins TRBV11-2 to TRBJ1-5, with D hard to call. The CDR3 runs to 15 residues. V was shortened by 0 bases and J by 4 bases, with 10 bases between the two germline ends. Germline-derived CDR1 and CDR2 are SGHAT and FQNNGV. In DNA, the CDR3 is TGTGCCAGCAGCTTAGATATTACCGAGAATCAGCCCCAGCATTTT. Protein product: CASSLDITENQPQHF. Supplemented by reference TRBV11-2 and TRBJ1-5, the full variable domain reads EAGVAQSPRYKIIEKRQSVAFWCNPISGHATLYWYQQILGQGPKLLIQFQNNGVVDDSQLPKDRFSAERLKGVDSTLKIQPAKLEDSAVYLCASSLDITENQPQHFGDGTRLSIL.

To note about this clonotype: The junction departs from the called germline gene at one end, perhaps through a read error. The chain carries TRBV3-1 and TRBJ2-7; TRBD2 agrees at 10 bases. The CDR3 is 14 residues long. Germline V gene sequence: CDR1 LGHDT, CDR2 YNNKEL (reference sequence). CDR3 residues: CASSQLAGDYDQYF. The DNA for the CDR3 is TGTGCCAGCAGCCAACTAGCGGGGGACTACGATCAGTACTTC.

As regards this clonotype: It may be a read error: a sequence one base away is much more abundant. The chain combines TRBV12-3 or TRBV12-4 with TRBJ2-7; 8 nucleotides line up with TRBD2. This CDR3 contains 16 residues. V was pared by 4 bases and J by 3 bases, with 11 bases of the junction left unmatched. The CDR3 bases are TGTGCCAGCAGTTCCCTTAAGCGGGGGACCATCTACGAGCAGTACTTC. This gives the protein CASSSLKRGTIYEQYF.

The CDR3 sequence is CASSPEQGGYEQYF. CDR3 DNA: TGTGCCAGCAGCCCAGAACAGGGGGGGTACGAGCAGTACTTC. The V and J genes are TRBV7-6 and TRBJ2-7; TRBD1 is a possible D gene (8 bases). CDR3 size: 14 residues. The V end lost 5 bases, the J end lost 4 bases, and 15 bases lay between the germline ends. Germline V CDR1 and CDR2: SGHVS, FNYEAQ.

The gene calls are TRBV15 and TRBJ2-1; 9 bases line up with TRBD1. J gave up 4 bases and V 3 bases, and 7 bases lay outside the gene matches. CDR3 length: 16 amino acids. CDR1 and CDR2 (germline): LNHNV, YYDKDF (reference sequence). The CDR3 sequence: CATSRGRQGGYNEQFF. CDR3 DNA: TGTGCCACCAGCAGGGGAAGACAGGGGGGATACAATGAGCAGTTCTTC.

This clonotype was detected a few times. The gene calls are TRBV27 and TRBJ2-2; 7 bases align to TRBD2. Germline V CDR1 and CDR2: MNHEY, SMNVEV (reference sequence). V was pared by 8 bases and J by 5 bases, with 5 bases of the junction left unmatched. CDR3 length: 13 amino acids. CDR3 DNA sequence: TGTGCCAGCGCCTGGGGGGGGACCGGGGAGCTGTTTTTT. Translation gives CASAWGGTGELFF.

This clonotype was counted between two and nine times. Here the CDR3 DNA reads TGTGCCAGCAGTGATAGCCGAGGATGGGAAGAGACCCAGTACTTC. Its translation is CASSDSRGWEETQYF. J is TRBJ2-5 and V is TRBV25-1; D ambiguous. The CDR3 runs to 15 residues. Germline V CDR1 and CDR2: MGHDK, SYGVNS. V lost 3 bases and J 3 bases, leaving 14 bases between the germline ends.

This chain links TRBV9 with TRBJ1-1; no definite D call. Germline values: CDR1 SGDLS, CDR2 YYNGEE. The CDR3 has 11 amino acids. V lost 4 bases, J lost 8 bases, and 9 bases lay in between. The DNA for the CDR3 is TGTGCCAGCAGCCCCCGACAAGAAGCTTTCTTT. Residues: CASSPRQEAFF.

V is TRBV9 and J is TRBJ1-1; D gene ambiguous. V was cut by 5 bases and J by 1 base, with 12 bases left in between. The germline V gene encodes CDR1 SGDLS and CDR2 YYNGEE. The CDR3 has 14 amino acids. This chain's CDR3 is CASRPVMRNTEAFF. The CDR3 bases are TGTGCCAGCAGACCGGTCATGAGGAACACTGAAGCTTTCTTT.

J is TRBJ2-7 and V is TRBV10-3; 9 bases agree with TRBD1. The CDR3 sequence is 14 residues long. V lost 10 bases, J lost 4 bases, and 11 bases stayed unmatched. Germline V gives CDR1 ENHRY, CDR2 SYGVKD. The CDR3 DNA reads as TGTGCCACTGAAGGAGGGGACAGGGCGTACGAGCAGTACTTC. Amino acid sequence: CATEGGDRAYEQYF.